This TCR beta chain was identified during a study of neoadjuvant nivolumab and ipilimumab in lung cancer. The study, taken as a whole, reports: TCR richness and clonality were higher in tumors than adjacent uninvolved lung. Only a single major-pathologic-response sample was available for clonality analysis. Higher pretherapy blood TCR richness went with higher resected-tumor richness.

Only in-frame clones appear in the TCRdb table, and some are missing; sequencing was by immunoSEQ multiplex PCR. The sample includes some 1,500 clones, 60% to 80% of them seen just once. This clone has just a few counts. Its target is unknown. The specimen was tumor tissue, collected before neoadjuvant nivolumab, alone or with ipilimumab. The source of this sequence is an adult with non-small cell lung cancer.

In DNA, the CDR3 is TGCGCCAGCAGCTTGGGACTAGCGGGAACCTACGAGCAGTACTTC. Its protein product is CASSLGLAGTYEQYF. This chain links TRBV5-1 with TRBJ2-7; 11 bases are shared with TRBD2. Unmatched junction bases numbered 1, after V lost 0 bases and J lost 2 bases. The CDR3 loop spans 15 amino acids. From germline, CDR1 is SGHRS and CDR2 YFSETQ.